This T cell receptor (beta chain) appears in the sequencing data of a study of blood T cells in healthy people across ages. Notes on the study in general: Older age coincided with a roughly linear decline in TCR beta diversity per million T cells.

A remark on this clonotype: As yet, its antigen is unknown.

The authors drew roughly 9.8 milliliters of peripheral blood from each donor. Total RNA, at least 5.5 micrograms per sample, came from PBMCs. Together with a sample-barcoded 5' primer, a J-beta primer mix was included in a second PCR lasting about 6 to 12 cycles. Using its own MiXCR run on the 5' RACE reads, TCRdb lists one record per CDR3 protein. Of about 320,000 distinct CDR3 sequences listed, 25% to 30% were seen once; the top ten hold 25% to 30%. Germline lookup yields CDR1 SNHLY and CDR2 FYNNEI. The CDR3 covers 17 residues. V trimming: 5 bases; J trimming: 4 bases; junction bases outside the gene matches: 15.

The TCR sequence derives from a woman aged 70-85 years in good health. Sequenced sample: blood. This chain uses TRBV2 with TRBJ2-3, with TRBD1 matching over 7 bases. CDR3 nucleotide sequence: TGTGCCAGCAGTAGGACAGGTCGGCCCTCTAACGCAGATACGCAGTATTTT. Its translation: CASSRTGRPSNADTQYF.